A selection of T cell receptor beta chains follows, all from one sample in a study of T cells after yellow fever vaccination. A single record per CDR3 protein comes from TCRdb applying MiXCR to the 5' RACE reads. The table shows 200,000 to 250,000 distinct CDR3 sequences, with 6.9% occurring only once. The sample consisted of CD4+ T cells sorted from PBMCs, taken 15 days after the yellow fever booster vaccination. Receptors originate from a man aged 30-40 years who received the YFV17D yellow fever vaccine. Both conserved end residues are part of each CDR3. The order of the fields is V gene, clone size, D gene, J gene, CDR3 protein, CDR3 DNA. D genes are given only for firm matches. Only some rows state a clone size, as once, few, many or a class for expanded clones.

V: TRBV5-1
size: many
D: NA
J: TRBJ2-1
CDR3: CASSLEVSVPFRFF
DNA: TGCGCCAGCAGCTTGGAGGTTAGCGTGCCGTTTCGGTTCTTC

V: TRBV7-6
size: many
D: NA
J: TRBJ2-2
CDR3: CASSSQGSTGELFF
DNA: TGTGCCAGCAGCTCCCAGGGCAGTACCGGGGAGCTGTTTTTT

V: TRBV12-3/TRBV12-4
size: many
D: TRBD1
J: TRBJ2-7
CDR3: CASSWDRGPYEQYF
DNA: TGTGCCAGCAGTTGGGACAGGGGGCCCTACGAGCAGTACTTC

V: TRBV6-5
size: few
D: TRBD2
J: TRBJ2-4
CDR3: CASSSRLAGVENIQYF
DNA: TGTGCCAGCAGTTCGAGACTAGCGGGAGTGGAAAACATTCAGTACTTC

V: TRBV20-1
size: NA
D: NA
J: TRBJ1-1
CDR3: CSARWEGRNTEAFF
DNA: TGCAGTGCTAGGTGGGAAGGGAGGAACACTGAAGCTTTCTTT

V: TRBV5-1
size: many
D: NA
J: TRBJ2-5
CDR3: CASSFRGLEETQYF
DNA: TGCGCCAGCAGCTTTCGCGGGTTAGAAGAGACCCAGTACTTC

V: TRBV4-2
size: few
D: NA
J: TRBJ2-7
CDR3: CASGPGGLGLNEQYF
DNA: TGTGCCAGCGGCCCCGGGGGCCTTGGGTTGAACGAGCAGTACTTC

V: TRBV25-1
size: NA
D: TRBD2
J: TRBJ2-3
CDR3: CASSMSGRSDTQYF
DNA: TGTGCCAGCAGTATGAGCGGGAGGTCGGATACGCAGTATTTT

V: TRBV7-9
size: many
D: NA
J: TRBJ2-1
CDR3: CASSPRGGGGGNEQFF
DNA: TGTGCCAGCAGCCCCCGTGGAGGGGGGGGTGGCAATGAGCAGTTCTTC

V: TRBV3-1
size: few
D: NA
J: TRBJ1-2
CDR3: CASSHGTSSGYTF
DNA: TGTGCCAGCAGCCACGGGACAAGTAGTGGCTACACCTTC

V: TRBV9
size: NA
D: NA
J: TRBJ2-1
CDR3: CASSVAGTSHNEQFF
DNA: TGTGCCAGCAGCGTAGCCGGGACAAGCCACAATGAGCAGTTCTTC

V: TRBV20-1
size: few
D: NA
J: TRBJ2-4
CDR3: CSARLSPGNIQYF
DNA: TGCAGTGCTAGGCTTTCCCCGGGGAACATTCAGTACTTC

V: TRBV19
size: few
D: TRBD2
J: TRBJ2-1
CDR3: CASRGLVLNEQFF
DNA: TGTGCCAGTAGGGGACTAGTCCTCAATGAGCAGTTCTTC

V: TRBV12-3/TRBV12-4
size: many
D: TRBD2
J: TRBJ2-7
CDR3: CASSGTISSYEQYF
DNA: TGTGCCAGCAGTGGGACTATCTCTTCCTACGAGCAGTACTTC

V: TRBV12-3/TRBV12-4
size: many
D: TRBD2
J: TRBJ2-3
CDR3: CASSPPGGWGDTQYF
DNA: TGTGCCAGCAGCCCCCCGGGAGGTTGGGGAGATACGCAGTATTTT

V: TRBV20-1
size: many
D: TRBD2
J: TRBJ2-3
CDR3: CSARTSGSKDTQYF
DNA: TGCAGTGCTAGGACTAGCGGGAGTAAAGATACGCAGTATTTT

V: TRBV5-4
size: few
D: NA
J: TRBJ2-7
CDR3: CASSLMQGGYEQYF
DNA: TGTGCCAGCAGCTTAATGCAGGGTGGGTACGAGCAGTACTTC

V: TRBV4-3
size: few
D: TRBD2
J: TRBJ2-4
CDR3: CASSPGGTVKNIQYF
DNA: TGCGCCAGCAGCCCGGGAGGGACCGTCAAAAACATTCAGTACTTC

V: TRBV28
size: NA
D: TRBD2
J: TRBJ2-1
CDR3: CASSWEGAYNEQFF
DNA: TGTGCCAGCAGTTGGGAGGGAGCATACAATGAGCAGTTCTTC

V: TRBV7-2
size: NA
D: NA
J: TRBJ2-7
CDR3: CASSSGKFYEQYF
DNA: TGTGCCAGCAGCTCCGGAAAATTCTACGAGCAGTACTTC

V: TRBV10-3
size: many
D: NA
J: TRBJ1-4
CDR3: CAIRPGFANEKLFF
DNA: TGTGCCATCAGGCCAGGGTTTGCTAATGAAAAACTGTTTTTT

V: TRBV11-2
size: few
D: TRBD2
J: TRBJ2-3
CDR3: CASSSPGLAEYFTDTQYF
DNA: TGTGCCAGCAGCTCCCCGGGACTAGCGGAATACTTCACAGATACGCAGTATTTT

V: TRBV5-1
size: NA
D: NA
J: TRBJ2-1
CDR3: CASSLDAEAEQFF
DNA: TGCGCCAGCAGCTTGGATGCCGAGGCTGAGCAGTTCTTC

V: TRBV20-1
size: NA
D: TRBD2
J: TRBJ2-5
CDR3: CSASFSGDQETQYF
DNA: TGCAGTGCTAGTTTTAGCGGGGACCAAGAGACCCAGTACTTC

V: TRBV5-1
size: few
D: TRBD1
J: TRBJ1-3
CDR3: CASSLDPGQGSSGNTIYF
DNA: TGCGCCAGCAGCTTGGATCCGGGACAGGGGTCCTCTGGAAACACCATATATTTT

V: TRBV7-2
size: NA
D: NA
J: TRBJ1-1
CDR3: CASTRGRGNTEAFF
DNA: TGTGCCAGCACCCGAGGGAGGGGGAACACTGAAGCTTTCTTT

V: TRBV19
size: NA
D: NA
J: TRBJ2-1
CDR3: CASSIDRGEQFF
DNA: TGTGCCAGTAGTATAGACCGAGGAGAGCAGTTCTTC

V: TRBV7-2
size: few
D: TRBD2
J: TRBJ2-7
CDR3: CASSPHRGGSISYEQYF
DNA: TGTGCCAGCAGCCCCCATCGCGGCGGGAGTATATCCTACGAGCAGTACTTC

V: TRBV20-1
size: few
D: NA
J: TRBJ2-1
CDR3: CSARAEGTPIRYEQFF
DNA: TGCAGTGCAAGGGCTGAGGGAACACCAATACGGTATGAGCAGTTCTTC

V: TRBV5-4
size: few
D: TRBD2
J: TRBJ2-5
CDR3: CASRRSGSPETQYF
DNA: TGTGCCAGCAGACGTAGCGGGAGTCCAGAGACCCAGTACTTC

V: TRBV30
size: few
D: NA
J: TRBJ2-7
CDR3: CAWSVKGTYEQYF
DNA: TGTGCCTGGAGTGTAAAAGGGACCTACGAGCAGTACTTC

V: TRBV10-3
size: many
D: NA
J: TRBJ1-3
CDR3: CAISLGQRNTIYF
DNA: TGTGCCATCAGCCTGGGACAAAGGAACACCATATATTTT

V: TRBV5-5
size: NA
D: NA
J: TRBJ1-1
CDR3: CASSWWDTREAFF
DNA: TGTGCCAGCAGCTGGTGGGATACGCGTGAAGCTTTCTTT

V: TRBV10-2
size: many
D: NA
J: TRBJ1-1
CDR3: CASHLGGRSDTEAFF
DNA: TGCGCCAGTCACTTGGGGGGAAGGAGCGACACTGAAGCTTTCTTT

V: TRBV12-3/TRBV12-4
size: NA
D: TRBD2
J: TRBJ2-1
CDR3: CASRIAGGAYNEQFF
DNA: TGTGCCAGCAGAATAGCGGGGGGAGCCTACAATGAGCAGTTCTTC

V: TRBV7-8
size: NA
D: NA
J: TRBJ1-5
CDR3: CASSLDTHQPQHF
DNA: TGTGCCAGCAGCTTAGACACTCATCAGCCCCAGCATTTT

V: TRBV12-3/TRBV12-4
size: many
D: NA
J: TRBJ2-2
CDR3: CASTLGGAGTGELFF
DNA: TGTGCCAGCACCCTAGGAGGGGCGGGGACCGGGGAGCTGTTTTTT

V: TRBV2
size: few
D: NA
J: TRBJ1-5
CDR3: CASRLDMSNQPQHF
DNA: TGTGCCAGCAGGCTTGATATGAGCAATCAGCCCCAGCATTTT